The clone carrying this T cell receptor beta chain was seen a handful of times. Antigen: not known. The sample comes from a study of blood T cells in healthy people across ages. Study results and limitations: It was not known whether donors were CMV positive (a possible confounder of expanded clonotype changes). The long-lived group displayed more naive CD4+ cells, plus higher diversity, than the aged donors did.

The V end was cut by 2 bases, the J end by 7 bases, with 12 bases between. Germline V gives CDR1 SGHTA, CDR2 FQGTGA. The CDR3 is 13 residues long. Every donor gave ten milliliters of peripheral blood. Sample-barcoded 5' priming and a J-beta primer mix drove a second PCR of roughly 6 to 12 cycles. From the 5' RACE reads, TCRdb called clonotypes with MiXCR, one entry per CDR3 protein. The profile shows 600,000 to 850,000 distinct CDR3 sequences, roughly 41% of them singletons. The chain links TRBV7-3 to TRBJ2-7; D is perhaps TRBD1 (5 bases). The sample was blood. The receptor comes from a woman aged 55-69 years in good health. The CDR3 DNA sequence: TGTGCCAGCAGCTTAGGGATAGACAGAGAGCAGTACTTC. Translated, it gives CASSLGIDREQYF.